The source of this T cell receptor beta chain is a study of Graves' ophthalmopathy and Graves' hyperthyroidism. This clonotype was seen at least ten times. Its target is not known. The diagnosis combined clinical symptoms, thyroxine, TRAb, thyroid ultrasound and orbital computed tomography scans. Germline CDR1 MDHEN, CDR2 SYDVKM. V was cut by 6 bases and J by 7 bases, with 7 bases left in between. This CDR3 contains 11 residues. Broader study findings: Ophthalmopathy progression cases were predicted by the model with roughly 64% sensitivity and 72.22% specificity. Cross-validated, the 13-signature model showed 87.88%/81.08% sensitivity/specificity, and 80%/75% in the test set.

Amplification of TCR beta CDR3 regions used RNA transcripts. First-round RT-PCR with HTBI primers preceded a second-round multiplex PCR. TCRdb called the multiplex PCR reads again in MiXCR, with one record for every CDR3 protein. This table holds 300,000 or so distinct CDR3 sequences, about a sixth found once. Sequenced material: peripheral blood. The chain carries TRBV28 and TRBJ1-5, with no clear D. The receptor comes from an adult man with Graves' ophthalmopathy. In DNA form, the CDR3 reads TGTGCCAGCAGCCCGGGGCAGCCCCAGCATTTT. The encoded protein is CASSPGQPQHF.